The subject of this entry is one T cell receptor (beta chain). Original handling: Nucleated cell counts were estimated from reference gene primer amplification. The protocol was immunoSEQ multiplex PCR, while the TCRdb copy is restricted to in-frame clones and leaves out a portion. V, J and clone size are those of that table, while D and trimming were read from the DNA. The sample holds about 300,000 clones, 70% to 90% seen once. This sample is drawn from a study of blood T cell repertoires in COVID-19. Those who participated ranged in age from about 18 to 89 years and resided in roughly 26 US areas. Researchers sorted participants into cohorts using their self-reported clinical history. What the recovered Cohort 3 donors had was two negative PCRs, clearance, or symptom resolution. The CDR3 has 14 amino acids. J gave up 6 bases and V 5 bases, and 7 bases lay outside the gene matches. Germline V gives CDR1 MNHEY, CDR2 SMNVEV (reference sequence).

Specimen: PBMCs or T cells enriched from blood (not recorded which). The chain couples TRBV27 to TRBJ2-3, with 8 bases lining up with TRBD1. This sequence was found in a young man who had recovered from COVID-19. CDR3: CASSRQGARDTQYF. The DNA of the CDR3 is TGTGCCAGCAGTCGGCAGGGGGCTCGTGATACGCAGTATTTT.